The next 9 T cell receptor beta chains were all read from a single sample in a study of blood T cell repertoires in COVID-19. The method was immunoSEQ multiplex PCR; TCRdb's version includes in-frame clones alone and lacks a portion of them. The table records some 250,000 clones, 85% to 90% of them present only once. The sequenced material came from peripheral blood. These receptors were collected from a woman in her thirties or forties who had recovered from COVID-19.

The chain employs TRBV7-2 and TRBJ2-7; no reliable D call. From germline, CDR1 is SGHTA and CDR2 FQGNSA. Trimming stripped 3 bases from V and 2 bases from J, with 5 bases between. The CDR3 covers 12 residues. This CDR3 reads CASSFLTYEQYF. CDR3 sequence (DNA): TGTGCCAGCAGCTTCCTTACCTACGAGCAGTACTTC.

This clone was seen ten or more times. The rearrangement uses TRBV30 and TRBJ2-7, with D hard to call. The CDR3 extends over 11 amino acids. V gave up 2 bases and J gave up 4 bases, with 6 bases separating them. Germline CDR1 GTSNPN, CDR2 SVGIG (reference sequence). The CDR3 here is CAWSLSYEQYF. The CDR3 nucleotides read TGTGCCTGGAGTCTCTCTTACGAGCAGTACTTC.

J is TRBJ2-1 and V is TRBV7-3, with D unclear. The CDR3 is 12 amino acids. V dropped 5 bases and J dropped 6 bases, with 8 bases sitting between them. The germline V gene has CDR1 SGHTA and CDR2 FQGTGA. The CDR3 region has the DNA TGTGCCAGCAGCCCAAGCCCCAATGAGCAGTTCTTC. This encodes CASSPSPNEQFF.

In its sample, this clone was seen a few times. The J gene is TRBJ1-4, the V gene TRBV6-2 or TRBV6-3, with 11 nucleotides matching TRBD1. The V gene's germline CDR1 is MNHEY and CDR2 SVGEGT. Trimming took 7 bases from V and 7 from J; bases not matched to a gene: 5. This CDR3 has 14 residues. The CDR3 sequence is CASTPGQGVEKLFF. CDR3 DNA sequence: TGTGCCAGCACCCCGGGACAGGGGGTTGAAAAACTGTTTTTT.

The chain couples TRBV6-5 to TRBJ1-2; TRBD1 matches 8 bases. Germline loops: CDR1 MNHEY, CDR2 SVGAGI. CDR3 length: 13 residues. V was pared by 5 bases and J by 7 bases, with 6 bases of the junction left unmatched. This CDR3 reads CASSKGQERGYTF. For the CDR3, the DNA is TGTGCCAGCAGTAAGGGACAGGAGCGTGGCTACACCTTC.

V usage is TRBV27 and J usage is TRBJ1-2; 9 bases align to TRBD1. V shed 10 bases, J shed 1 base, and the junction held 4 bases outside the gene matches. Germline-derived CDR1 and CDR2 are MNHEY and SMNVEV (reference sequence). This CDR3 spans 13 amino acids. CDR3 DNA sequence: TGTGCCACCCGGGGACAGGGTAACTATGGCTACACCTTC. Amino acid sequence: CATRGQGNYGYTF.

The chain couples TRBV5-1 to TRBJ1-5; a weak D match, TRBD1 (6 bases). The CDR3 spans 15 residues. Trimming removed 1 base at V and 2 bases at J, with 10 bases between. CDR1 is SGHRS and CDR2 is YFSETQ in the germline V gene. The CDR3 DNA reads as TGCGCCAGCAGCTTGTCAGGGGCGGGCAATCAGCCCCAGCATTTT. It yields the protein CASSLSGAGNQPQHF.

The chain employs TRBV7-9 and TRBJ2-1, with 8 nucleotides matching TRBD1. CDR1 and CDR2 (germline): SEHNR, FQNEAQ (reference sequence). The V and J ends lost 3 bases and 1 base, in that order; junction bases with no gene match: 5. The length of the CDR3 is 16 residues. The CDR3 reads CASSFGTGRSYNEQFF. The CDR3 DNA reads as TGTGCCAGCAGCTTCGGGACAGGTCGATCCTACAATGAGCAGTTCTTC. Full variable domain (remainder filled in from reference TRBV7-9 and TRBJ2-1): DTGVSQNPRHKITKRGQNVTFRCDPISEHNRLYWYRQTLGQGPEFLTYFQNEAQLEKSRLLSDRFSAERPKGSFSTLEIQRTEQGDSAMYLCASSFGTGRSYNEQFFGPGTRLTVL.

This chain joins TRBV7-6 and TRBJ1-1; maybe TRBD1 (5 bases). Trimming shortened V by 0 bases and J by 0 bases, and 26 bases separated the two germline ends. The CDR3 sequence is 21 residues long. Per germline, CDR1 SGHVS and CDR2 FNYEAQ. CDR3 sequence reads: CASSLAPPGGKGRAVNTEAFF. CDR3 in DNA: TGTGCCAGCAGCTTAGCTCCCCCCGGGGGGAAGGGGAGGGCCGTGAACACTGAAGCTTTCTTT. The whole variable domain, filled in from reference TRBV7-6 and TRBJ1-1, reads GAGVSQSPRYKVTKRGQDVALRCDPISGHVSLYWYRQALGQGPEFLTYFNYEAQQDKSGLPNDRFSAERPEGSISTLTIQRTEQRDSAMYRCASSLAPPGGKGRAVNTEAFFGQGTRLTVV.